Listed here are 21 T cell receptor beta chains from one sample, sequenced in a study of post-analysis software for immune sequencing data. Findings of the study overall: Among roughly 5 TRBV segments more frequent in patients than controls were TRBV5-6, TRBV5-1 and TRBV20-1.

Prepared libraries of TCR beta cDNA carried unique molecular identifiers. One entry per CDR3 protein results from TCRdb running MiXCR on the PCR reads. The sample consists of 500,000 to 600,000 distinct CDR3 sequences, around 44% of them appearing once. Which antigens these TCRs recognize remains unknown. Sequencing used blood. The source of these receptors is a girl between 5 and 17 years old with multiple sclerosis.

This sequence joins TRBV7-2 and TRBJ1-2, with 7 bases matching TRBD1. V lost 1 base and J lost 2; bases outside the gene matches: 4. Germline CDR1 is SGHTA and CDR2 is FQGNSA. This CDR3 is 15 amino acids long. The CDR3 reads CASSLVFRGNYGYTF. For the CDR3, the DNA is TGTGCCAGCAGCTTAGTATTCAGGGGGAACTATGGCTACACCTTC.

This clonotype was seen only a few times. The V gene is TRBV7-9, the J gene TRBJ2-5, with D tentatively TRBD1 (6 bases). The length of the CDR3 is 14 residues. V was cut by 4 bases and J by 0 bases, with 9 bases left in between. The germline V gene has CDR1 SEHNR and CDR2 FQNEAQ (reference sequence). CDR3 sequence reads: CASSSPGDQETQYF. In DNA form, the CDR3 reads TGTGCCAGCAGCTCTCCAGGGGACCAAGAGACCCAGTACTTC.

The rearrangement uses TRBV7-9 and TRBJ2-5; a weak D match, TRBD2 (5 bases). CDR1 and CDR2 from the germline V gene are SEHNR and FQNEAQ (reference sequence). V was pared by 4 bases and J by 5 bases, with 11 bases between. This CDR3 spans 13 amino acids. CDR3: CASSSRAPETQYF. In nucleotides, the CDR3 is TGTGCCAGCAGCTCGAGGGCCCCGGAGACCCAGTACTTC.

This clonotype was recorded a few times. V gene TRBV5-1 combines with J gene TRBJ2-3, with TRBD2 matching 11 bases. The germline V gene encodes CDR1 SGHRS and CDR2 YFSETQ. CDR3 length: 16 amino acids. J gave up 2 bases and V 5 bases, and 7 bases lay outside the gene matches. The CDR3 DNA is TGCGCCAGCAGACGGGGACTAGCGGAATTCACAGATACGCAGTATTTT. Encoded protein: CASRRGLAEFTDTQYF.

V gene TRBV5-1 combines with J gene TRBJ1-4, with TRBD1 matching 8 bases. After removal of 4 bases from V and 8 bases from J, the junction contained 4 bases not matched to a gene. CDR1 and CDR2 (germline): SGHRS, YFSETQ. The CDR3 is 13 residues long. The CDR3 coding sequence is TGCGCCAGCAGCGGGACAGGAGGCGAAAAACTGTTTTTT. It is translated as CASSGTGGEKLFF.

The chain is built from TRBV12-3 or TRBV12-4 and TRBJ1-2, with D perhaps matching TRBD1 (5 bases). V was clipped by 7 bases and J by 2 bases, with 17 bases between them. The CDR3 spans 15 residues. CDR3 sequence: CASNPLQDLNYGYTF. The DNA for the CDR3 is TGTGCCAGCAATCCCTTACAGGATTTAAACTATGGCTACACCTTC.

The chain carries TRBV10-3 and TRBJ2-2, with 7 bases matching TRBD1. Germline lookup yields CDR1 ENHRY and CDR2 SYGVKD. The V and J ends lost 8 bases and 1 base, in that order; junction bases with no gene match: 4. The CDR3 is made up of 14 amino acids. The CDR3 loop is CAIQGDRNTGELFF. The CDR3 DNA reads TGTGCCATCCAGGGGGACAGGAACACCGGGGAGCTGTTTTTT.

This chain uses TRBV7-2 with TRBJ2-1, with 10 positions matching TRBD2. Germline V lookup: CDR1 SGHTA, CDR2 FQGNSA. This CDR3 spans 15 amino acids. The junction had 1 base not matched to a gene; V was cut back by 4 bases and J by 1 base. CDR3 coding DNA: TGTGCCAGCAGCTCTAGCGGGAGATCCTACAATGAGCAGTTCTTC. Residues: CASSSSGRSYNEQFF.

The chain is built from TRBV6-5 and TRBJ1-2; 9 bases are shared with TRBD1. CDR1 is MNHEY and CDR2 is SVGAGI in the germline V gene. Trimming cost V 5 bases and J 7 bases; bases outside gene matches: 11. CDR3 length: 15 residues. Here the CDR3 DNA reads TGTGCCAGCAGTAGAAAGCCACAGGGGGCGCCTGGCTACACCTTC. Translating gives CASSRKPQGAPGYTF.

The V call is TRBV10-3, the J call TRBJ1-1; unclear D gene. From germline, CDR1 is ENHRY and CDR2 SYGVKD. This CDR3 contains 12 residues. V was shortened by 7 bases and J by 0 bases, with 6 bases between the two germline ends. For the CDR3, the DNA is TGTGCCATCACAGATATGAACACTGAAGCTTTCTTT. Its translation: CAITDMNTEAFF.

The chain is built from TRBV12-3 or TRBV12-4 and TRBJ2-7, with a weak D call TRBD1 (6 bases). The V end was cut by 0 bases, the J end by 3 bases, with 12 bases between. The CDR3 loop spans 15 amino acids. CDR3 nucleotide sequence: TGTGCCAGCAGTTTAGCGCGGCAGGGGTACTACGAGCAGTACTTC. It encodes CASSLARQGYYEQYF.

The rearrangement joins TRBV10-3 to TRBJ2-4, with D possibly being TRBD1 or TRBD2 (5 bases each). The J call may be mistaken, given a closer DNA end match to TRBJ2-7. The CDR3 has 13 amino acids. Germline-derived CDR1 and CDR2 are ENHRY and SYGVKD. This chain's CDR3 is CAISEQRGYEQYF. CDR3 nucleotides: TGTGCCATCAGTGAGCAGAGGGGCTACGAGCAGTACTTC.

This clonotype showed up just a few times. The chain links TRBV12-3 or TRBV12-4 to TRBJ2-2, with D possibly TRBD2 on 5 matching bases. Trimming pared 7 bases from V and 2 bases from J, leaving 14 bases between. This CDR3 is 15 amino acids long. Here the CDR3 DNA reads TGTGCCAGCATCCCCTGGCTAGCTAACACCGGGGAGCTGTTTTTT. This codes for CASIPWLANTGELFF.

This clonotype was counted a few times. V gene TRBV9 combines with J gene TRBJ2-1; the D call may be TRBD1 or TRBD2 (5 bases each). V lost 3 bases and J lost 0, with 7 bases in between. Germline CDR1 and CDR2: SGDLS and YYNGEE. The CDR3 totals 14 residues. CDR3 in DNA: TGTGCCAGCAGCGGGGGGACCTCCTACAATGAGCAGTTCTTC. As protein: CASSGGTSYNEQFF.

This clonotype was observed a handful of times. The chain employs TRBV20-1 and TRBJ2-2; TRBD2 aligns across 9 bases. This CDR3 is built from 15 residues. Germline V gene lookup returns CDR1 DFQATT and CDR2 SNEGSKA (reference sequence). The trim removed 4 bases at V and 4 bases at J, leaving 7 bases unmatched. CDR3 protein: CSANRLAEFTGELFF. The CDR3 region has the DNA TGCAGTGCTAATAGACTAGCGGAATTCACCGGGGAGCTGTTTTTT.

V is TRBV6-6 and J is TRBJ2-1; 9 bases line up with TRBD2. Trimming removed 6 bases from V and 3 bases from J; junction bases left unmatched: 6. CDR1 is MNHNY and CDR2 is SVGAGI in the germline V gene (reference sequence). The length of the CDR3 is 15 residues. The CDR3 region has the DNA TGTGCCAGCAGGAAGGAACTAGCGGGCTACAATGAGCAGTTCTTC. This translates into CASRKELAGYNEQFF.

This chain links TRBV4-1 with TRBJ2-3, with D tentatively TRBD2 (6 bases). The CDR3 runs 15 residues. Trimming left V 1 base short and J 1 base short, with 9 bases between. Germline V CDR1 and CDR2: MGHRA, YSYEKL. CDR3 in DNA: TGCGCCAGCAGCCAAGTTACGGGGGGCACAGATACGCAGTATTTT. This codes for CASSQVTGGTDTQYF.

This clonotype has more than one count but fewer than ten. This chain links TRBV6-5 with TRBJ1-6; TRBD1 might be the D (5 bases). The CDR3 is 14 amino acids. V lost 6 bases and J lost 13, with 19 bases in between. Germline loops: CDR1 MNHEY, CDR2 SVGAGI. The CDR3 bases are TGTGCCAGCAGGCCCCGGGGCGGCCTAGTTCCCCTCCACTTT. As protein: CASRPRGGLVPLHF.

The CDR3 nucleotides are TGTGCCAGCAGTGCGGGAGGGGGAGGGCAAAACATTCAGTACTTC. Encoded protein: CASSAGGGGQNIQYF. The chain couples TRBV12-3 or TRBV12-4 to TRBJ2-4; 9 bases match TRBD2. V trimming: 5 bases; J trimming: 5 bases; junction bases outside the gene matches: 7. This CDR3 contains 15 residues.

This clonotype has only one observation. The chain combines TRBV5-1 with TRBJ2-5; D might be TRBD2 (7 bases). Germline assignment: CDR1 SGHRS and CDR2 YFSETQ. Trimming removed 4 bases at V and 9 bases at J, with 16 bases between. The length of the CDR3 is 13 residues. CDR3 sequence reads: CASSLGGAFPQYF. The CDR3 coding sequence is TGCGCCAGCAGCCTGGGGGGGGCCTTTCCCCAGTACTTC.

The chain joins TRBV7-9 to TRBJ2-7; possibly TRBD1 for D (5 bases). Deletions cut 2 bases from V and 0 bases from J, with 17 bases between. Germline V gene data show CDR1 as SEHNR and CDR2 as FQNEAQ (reference sequence). CDR3 length: 17 residues. CDR3 amino acids: CASSLKGYRLSSYEQYF. As DNA, the CDR3 is TGTGCCAGCAGCTTAAAGGGGTATAGGCTTAGCTCCTACGAGCAGTACTTC. Combining the CDR3 with reference TRBV7-9 and TRBJ2-7 gives the whole variable domain DTGVSQNPRHKITKRGQNVTFRCDPISEHNRLYWYRQTLGQGPEFLTYFQNEAQLEKSRLLSDRFSAERPKGSFSTLEIQRTEQGDSAMYLCASSLKGYRLSSYEQYFGPGTRLTVT.